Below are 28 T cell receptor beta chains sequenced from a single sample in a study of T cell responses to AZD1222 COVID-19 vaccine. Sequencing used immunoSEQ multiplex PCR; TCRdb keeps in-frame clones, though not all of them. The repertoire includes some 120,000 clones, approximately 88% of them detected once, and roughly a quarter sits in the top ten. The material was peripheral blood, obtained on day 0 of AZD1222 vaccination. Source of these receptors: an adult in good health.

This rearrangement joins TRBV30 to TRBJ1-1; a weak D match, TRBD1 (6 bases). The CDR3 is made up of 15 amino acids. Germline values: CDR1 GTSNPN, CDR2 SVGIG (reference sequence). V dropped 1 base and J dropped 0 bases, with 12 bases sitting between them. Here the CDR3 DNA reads TGTGCCTGGAGTGCCCTGACAGGCTTGAACACTGAAGCTTTCTTT. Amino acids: CAWSALTGLNTEAFF.

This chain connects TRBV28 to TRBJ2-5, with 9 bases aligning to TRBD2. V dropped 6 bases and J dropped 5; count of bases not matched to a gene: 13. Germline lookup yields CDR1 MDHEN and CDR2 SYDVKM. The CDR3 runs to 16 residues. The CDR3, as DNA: TGTGCCAGCAGGAGAGCCGGGACTAGCTCTCGGGAGACCCAGTACTTC. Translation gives CASRRAGTSSRETQYF.

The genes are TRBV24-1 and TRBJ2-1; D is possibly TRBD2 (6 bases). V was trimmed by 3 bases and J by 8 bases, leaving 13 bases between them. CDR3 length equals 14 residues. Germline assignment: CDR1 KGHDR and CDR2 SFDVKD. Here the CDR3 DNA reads TGTGCCACCAGTGATCCCCAGACTAGGGATGAGCAGTTCTTC. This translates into CATSDPQTRDEQFF.

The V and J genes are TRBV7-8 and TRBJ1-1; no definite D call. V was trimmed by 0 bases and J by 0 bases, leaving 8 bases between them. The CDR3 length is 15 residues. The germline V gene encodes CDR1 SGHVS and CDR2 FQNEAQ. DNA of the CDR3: TGTGCCAGCAGCTTAGCGTCGACAATGAACACTGAAGCTTTCTTT. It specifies CASSLASTMNTEAFF.

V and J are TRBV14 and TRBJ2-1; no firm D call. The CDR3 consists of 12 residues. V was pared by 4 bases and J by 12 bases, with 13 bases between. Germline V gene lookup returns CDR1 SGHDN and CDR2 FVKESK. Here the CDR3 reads CASSLADLGQFF. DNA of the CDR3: TGTGCCAGCAGCCTTGCGGACCTTGGGCAGTTCTTC.

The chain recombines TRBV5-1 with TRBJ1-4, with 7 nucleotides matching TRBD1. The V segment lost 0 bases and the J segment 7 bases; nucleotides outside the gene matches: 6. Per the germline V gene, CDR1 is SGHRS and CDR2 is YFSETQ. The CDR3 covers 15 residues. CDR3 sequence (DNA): TGCGCCAGCAGCTTGGTAGGGGGCCGTGGTGAAAAACTGTTTTTT. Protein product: CASSLVGGRGEKLFF.

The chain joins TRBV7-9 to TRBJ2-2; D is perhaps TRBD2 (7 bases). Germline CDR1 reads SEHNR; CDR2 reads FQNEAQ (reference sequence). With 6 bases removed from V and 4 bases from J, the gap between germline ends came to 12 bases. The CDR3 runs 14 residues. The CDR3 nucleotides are TGTGCCAGCAGGCCCGGGGGGCCCACCGGGGAGCTGTTTTTT. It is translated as CASRPGGPTGELFF.

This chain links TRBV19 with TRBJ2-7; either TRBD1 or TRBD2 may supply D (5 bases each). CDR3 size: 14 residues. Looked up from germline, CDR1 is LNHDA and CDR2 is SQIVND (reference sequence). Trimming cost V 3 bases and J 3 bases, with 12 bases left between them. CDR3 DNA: TGTGCCAGTAGTATTCGGGGCGGAGGCTACGAGCAGTACTTC. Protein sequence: CASSIRGGGYEQYF.

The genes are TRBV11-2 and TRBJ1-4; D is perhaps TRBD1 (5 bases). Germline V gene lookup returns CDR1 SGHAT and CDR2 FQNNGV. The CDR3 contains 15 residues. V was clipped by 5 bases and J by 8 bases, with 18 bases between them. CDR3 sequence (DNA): TGTGCCAGCAGCCATGTAGGGGTTAGAATGGAAAAACTGTTTTTT. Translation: CASSHVGVRMEKLFF.

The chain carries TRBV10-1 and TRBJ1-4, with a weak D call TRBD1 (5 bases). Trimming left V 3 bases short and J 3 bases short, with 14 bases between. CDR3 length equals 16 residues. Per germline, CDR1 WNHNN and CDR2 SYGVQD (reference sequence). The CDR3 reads CASSENGTVPNEKLFF. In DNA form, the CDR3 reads TGCGCCAGCAGTGAAAACGGGACTGTCCCTAATGAAAAACTGTTTTTT.

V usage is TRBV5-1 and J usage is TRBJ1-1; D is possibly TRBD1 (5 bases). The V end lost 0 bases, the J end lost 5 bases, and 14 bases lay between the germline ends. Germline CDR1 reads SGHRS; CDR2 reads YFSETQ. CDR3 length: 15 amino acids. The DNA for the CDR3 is TGCGCCAGCAGCTTGGACGCCCCCAGGGATACTGAAGCTTTCTTT. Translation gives CASSLDAPRDTEAFF.

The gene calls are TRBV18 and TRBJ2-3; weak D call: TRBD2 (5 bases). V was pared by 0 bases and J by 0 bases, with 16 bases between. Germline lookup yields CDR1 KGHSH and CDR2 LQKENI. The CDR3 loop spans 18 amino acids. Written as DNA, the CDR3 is TGTGCCAGCTCACCACCGGGGTTGGGCGGGCCTAGCACAGATACGCAGTATTTT. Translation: CASSPPGLGGPSTDTQYF. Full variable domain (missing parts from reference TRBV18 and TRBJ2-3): NAGVMQNPRHLVRRRGQEARLRCSPMKGHSHVYWYRQLPEEGLKFMVYLQKENIIDESGMPKERFSAEFPKEGPSILRIQQVVRGDSAAYFCASSPPGLGGPSTDTQYFGPGTRLTVL.

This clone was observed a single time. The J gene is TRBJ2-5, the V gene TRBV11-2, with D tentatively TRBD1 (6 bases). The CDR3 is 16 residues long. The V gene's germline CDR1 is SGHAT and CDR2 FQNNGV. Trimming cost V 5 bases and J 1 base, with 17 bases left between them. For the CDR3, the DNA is TGTGCCAGCAGCCCAGGCTCGCTGGGGGCCCAAGAGACCCAGTACTTC. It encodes CASSPGSLGAQETQYF.

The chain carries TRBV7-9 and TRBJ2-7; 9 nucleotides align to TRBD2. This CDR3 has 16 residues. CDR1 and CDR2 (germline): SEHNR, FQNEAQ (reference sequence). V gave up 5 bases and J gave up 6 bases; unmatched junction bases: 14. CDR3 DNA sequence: TGTGCCAGCAGCCTGGTGACGCCGGGACTAGCAGCCGAGCAGTACTTC. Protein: CASSLVTPGLAAEQYF.

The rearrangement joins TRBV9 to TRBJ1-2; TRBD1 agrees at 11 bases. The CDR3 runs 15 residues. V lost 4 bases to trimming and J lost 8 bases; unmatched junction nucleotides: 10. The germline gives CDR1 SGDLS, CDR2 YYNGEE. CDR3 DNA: TGTGCCAGCAGCCCAAGGACAGGGGGCGATTTGGGCTACACCTTC. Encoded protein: CASSPRTGGDLGYTF.

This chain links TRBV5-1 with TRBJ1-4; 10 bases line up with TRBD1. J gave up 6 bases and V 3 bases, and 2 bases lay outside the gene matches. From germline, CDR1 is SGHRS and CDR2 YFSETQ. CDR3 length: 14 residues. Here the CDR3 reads CASSSGQGHEKLFF. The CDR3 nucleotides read TGCGCCAGCAGCTCGGGACAGGGGCATGAAAAACTGTTTTTT.

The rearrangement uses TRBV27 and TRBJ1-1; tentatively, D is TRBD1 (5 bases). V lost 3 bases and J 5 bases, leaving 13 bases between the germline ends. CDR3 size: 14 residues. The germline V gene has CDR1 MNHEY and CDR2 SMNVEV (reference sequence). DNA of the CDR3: TGTGCCAGCAGTTTCAGGGAGAGTGGAACTGAAGCTTTCTTT. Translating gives CASSFRESGTEAFF.

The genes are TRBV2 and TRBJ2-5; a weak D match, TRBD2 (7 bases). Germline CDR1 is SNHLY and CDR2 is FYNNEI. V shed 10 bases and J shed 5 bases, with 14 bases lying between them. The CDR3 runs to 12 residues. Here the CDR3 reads CATRGAGETQYF. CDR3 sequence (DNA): TGTGCCACCCGGGGGGCGGGGGAGACCCAGTACTTC.

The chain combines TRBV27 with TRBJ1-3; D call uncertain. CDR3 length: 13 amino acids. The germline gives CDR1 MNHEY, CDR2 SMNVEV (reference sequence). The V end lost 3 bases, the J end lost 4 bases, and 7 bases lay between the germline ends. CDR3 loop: CASSFTGGNTIYF. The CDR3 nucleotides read TGTGCCAGCAGTTTCACCGGGGGAAACACCATATATTTT.

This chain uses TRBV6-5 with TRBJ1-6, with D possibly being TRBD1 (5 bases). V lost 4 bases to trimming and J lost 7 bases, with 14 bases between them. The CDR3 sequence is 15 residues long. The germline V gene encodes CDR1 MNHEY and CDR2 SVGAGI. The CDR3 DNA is TGTGCCAGCAGTTTATTCGGTAGGGGAAATTCACCCCTCCACTTT. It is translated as CASSLFGRGNSPLHF.

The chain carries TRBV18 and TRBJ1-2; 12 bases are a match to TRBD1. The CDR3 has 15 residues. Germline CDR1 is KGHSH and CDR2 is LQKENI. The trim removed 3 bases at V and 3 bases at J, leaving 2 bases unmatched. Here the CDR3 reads CASSPGTGGDYGYTF. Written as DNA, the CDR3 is TGTGCCAGCTCACCGGGGACAGGGGGCGACTATGGCTACACCTTC.

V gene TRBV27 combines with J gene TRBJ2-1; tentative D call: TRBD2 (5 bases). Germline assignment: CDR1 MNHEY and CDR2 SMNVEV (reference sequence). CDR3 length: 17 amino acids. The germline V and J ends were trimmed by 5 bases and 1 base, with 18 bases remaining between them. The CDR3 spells CASSGEQVPRSYNEQFF. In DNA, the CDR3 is TGTGCCAGCAGTGGGGAGCAAGTACCGAGGTCCTACAATGAGCAGTTCTTC.

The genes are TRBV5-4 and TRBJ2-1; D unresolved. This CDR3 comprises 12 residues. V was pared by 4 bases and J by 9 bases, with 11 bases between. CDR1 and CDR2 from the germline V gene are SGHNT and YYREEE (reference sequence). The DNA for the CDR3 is TGTGCCAGCAGCGTGGACGGACGTGAGCAGTTCTTC. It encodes CASSVDGREQFF.

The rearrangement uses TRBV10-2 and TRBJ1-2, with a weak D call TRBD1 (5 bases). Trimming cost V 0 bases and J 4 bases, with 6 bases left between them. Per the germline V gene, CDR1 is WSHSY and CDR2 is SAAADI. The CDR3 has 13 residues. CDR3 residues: CASSESGGYGYTF. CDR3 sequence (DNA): TGCGCCAGCAGTGAGTCGGGGGGCTATGGCTACACCTTC.

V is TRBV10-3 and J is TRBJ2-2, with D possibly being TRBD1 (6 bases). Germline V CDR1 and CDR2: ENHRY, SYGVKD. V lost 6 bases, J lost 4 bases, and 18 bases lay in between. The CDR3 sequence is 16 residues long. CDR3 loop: CAISPFGGGGTGELFF. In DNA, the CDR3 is TGTGCCATCAGCCCATTCGGTGGGGGCGGCACCGGGGAGCTGTTTTTT.

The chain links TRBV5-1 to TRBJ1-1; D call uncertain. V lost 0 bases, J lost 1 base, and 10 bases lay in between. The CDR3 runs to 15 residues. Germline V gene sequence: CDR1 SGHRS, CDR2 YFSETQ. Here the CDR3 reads CASSLAADPNTEAFF. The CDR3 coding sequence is TGCGCCAGCAGCTTGGCGGCGGACCCGAACACTGAAGCTTTCTTT.

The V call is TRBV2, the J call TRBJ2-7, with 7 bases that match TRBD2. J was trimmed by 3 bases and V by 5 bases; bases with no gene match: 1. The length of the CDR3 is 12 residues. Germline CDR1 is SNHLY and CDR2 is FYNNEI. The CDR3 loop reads CASSREGYEQYF. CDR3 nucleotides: TGTGCCAGCAGTAGGGAGGGCTACGAGCAGTACTTC. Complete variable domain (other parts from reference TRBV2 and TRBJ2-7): EPEVTQTPSHQVTQMGQEVILRCVPISNHLYFYWYRQILGQKVEFLVSFYNNEISEKSEIFDDQFSVERPDGSNFTLKIRSTKLEDSAMYFCASSREGYEQYFGPGTRLTVT.

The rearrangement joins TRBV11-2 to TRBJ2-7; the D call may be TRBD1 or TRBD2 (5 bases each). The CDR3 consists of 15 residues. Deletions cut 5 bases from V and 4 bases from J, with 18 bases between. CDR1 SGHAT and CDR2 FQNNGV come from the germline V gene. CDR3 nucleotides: TGTGCCAGCAGCCAAGGGCCGAGGGGATCTTACGAGCAGTACTTC. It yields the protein CASSQGPRGSYEQYF.